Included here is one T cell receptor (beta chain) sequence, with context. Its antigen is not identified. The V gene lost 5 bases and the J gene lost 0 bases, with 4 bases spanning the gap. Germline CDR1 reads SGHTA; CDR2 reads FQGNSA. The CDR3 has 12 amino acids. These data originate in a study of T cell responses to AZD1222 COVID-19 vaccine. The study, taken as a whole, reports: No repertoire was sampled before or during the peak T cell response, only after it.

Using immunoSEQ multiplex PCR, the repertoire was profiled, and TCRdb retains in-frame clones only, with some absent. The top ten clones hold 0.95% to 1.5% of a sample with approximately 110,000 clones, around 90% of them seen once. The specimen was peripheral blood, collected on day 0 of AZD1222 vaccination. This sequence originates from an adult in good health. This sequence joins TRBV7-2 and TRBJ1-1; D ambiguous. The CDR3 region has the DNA TGTGCCAGCAGCCAGATGAACACTGAAGCTTTCTTT. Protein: CASSQMNTEAFF.